This record concerns one TCR beta chain sequence. Its antigen is not known. This specimen comes from a study of T-cell memory formation after mild COVID-19. For the study at large: In these data, TCR clusters were largely donor specific.

One entry per CDR3 protein, called by TCRdb with MiXCR from the 5' RACE reads. The sample lists about 430,000 distinct CDR3 sequences; roughly a quarter were seen once. Germline CDR1 MNHEY, CDR2 SVGAGI. Unmatched junction bases numbered 13, after V lost 5 bases and J lost 6 bases. The CDR3 contains 15 residues. Study observations and caveats: Among clones peaking at day 37 in the second wave, SARS-CoV-2 specificity remained unconfirmed. Contracting CD8+ clones were enriched in EMRA, CD4+ mainly in CM and EM.

The rearrangement links TRBV6-5 to TRBJ2-7; 7 nucleotides align to TRBD1. Source material: PBMCs or a T cell subset sorted from them (not recorded which). The TCR originated in an adult woman who had mild COVID-19 (a few samples of this study predate the infection). Cell type and time point are not known. The CDR3 bases are TGTGCCAGCAGTCGCAGCCTCCCGACAGGGAGCGAGCAGTACTTC. It translates to CASSRSLPTGSEQYF.